This T cell receptor (beta chain) originates from a study of blood T cell repertoires in COVID-19. Study background: Samples representing acute and convalescent COVID-19 were sourced from the United States, Italy and Spain. Sources were T cells, B-cell-depleted T cells, or PBMCs; the material itself was cDNA or gDNA.

The protocol was immunoSEQ multiplex PCR, while the TCRdb copy is restricted to in-frame clones and leaves out a portion. Altogether under 150,000 clones are present, around 79% being singletons, with the ten largest covering roughly 20%. Between the trimmed V and J ends, which lost 6 bases and 4 bases, there was a span of 12 bases. There are 13 residues in the CDR3. Germline V gives CDR1 MNHEY, CDR2 SMNVEV (reference sequence). The receptor comes from an elderly man with acute or convalescent COVID-19. The sequenced sample was peripheral blood. The chain links TRBV27 to TRBJ1-1; no clear D. As DNA, the CDR3 is TGTGCCAGCAGGCCGGTTGGGCGCACTGAAGCTTTCTTT. It specifies CASRPVGRTEAFF.